The 7 T cell receptor beta chains below all came from one sample that was sequenced in a study of shared clonotypes between healthy human individuals (dated by TCRdb to the early 2020s). Preparation of the library involved the immunoSEQ multiplex PCR assay. This is the immuneACCESS table as TCRdb keeps it, with only in-frame sequences that have V and J called. A part of the clones is gone; compared with another copy, unresolved V genes explain less than half, and the rest is unexplained. A total of fewer than 1.6 million clones appear in this sample, 98% to 99% of them only once. About 0.4% of the sample lies in the top ten. The sequencing input was naive CD4+ T cells sorted from blood. The cell subset or site label for this specimen denotes: CD45RA+ positively selected. The receptors were gathered from a man between 25 and 39 years old in good health.

The V gene is TRBV14, the J gene TRBJ2-7, with 7 bases that match TRBD2. The CDR3 loop spans 16 amino acids. Germline CDR1 is SGHDN and CDR2 is FVKESK. Unmatched junction bases numbered 12, after V lost 3 bases and J lost 4 bases. The CDR3 DNA reads TGTGCCAGCAGCCAGACAAGCGGGGAGAGTCGATACGAGCAGTACTTC. It translates to CASSQTSGESRYEQYF.

This clone was found once. The sample carries other DNA sequences with the same CDR3. CDR3 nucleotides: TGTGCCAGCAGCTTGAGCAGCGGAAACACCATATATTTT. Protein: CASSLSSGNTIYF. This chain joins TRBV7-9 and TRBJ1-3; D is undetermined. The CDR3 is 13 residues long. The V gene lost 3 bases and the J gene lost 4 bases, with 7 bases spanning the gap. The germline V gene encodes CDR1 SEHNR and CDR2 FQNEAQ (reference sequence).

The chain links TRBV18 to TRBJ2-1, with 7 bases lining up with TRBD2. The CDR3 loop spans 16 amino acids. V dropped 3 bases and J dropped 2; count of bases not matched to a gene: 7. Germline CDR1 is KGHSH and CDR2 is LQKENI. The CDR3 region has the DNA TGTGCCAGCTCACCGGCAGGACTAGAAGCCTACAATGAGCAGTTCTTC. Translation gives CASSPAGLEAYNEQFF. Variable domain in full (rest from reference TRBV18 and TRBJ2-1): NAGVMQNPRHLVRRRGQEARLRCSPMKGHSHVYWYRQLPEEGLKFMVYLQKENIIDESGMPKERFSAEFPKEGPSILRIQQVVRGDSAAYFCASSPAGLEAYNEQFFGPGTRLTVL.

The CDR3 sequence: CASSPLSREDLDTQYF. The CDR3 nucleotides are TGTGCCAGCAGCCCCCTCTCCCGGGAGGACTTAGATACGCAGTATTTT. The chain uses TRBV7-3 and TRBJ2-3; TRBD2 matches 7 bases. The ends lost 5 bases at V and 5 bases at J; junction bases unmatched: 13. Germline loops: CDR1 SGHTA, CDR2 FQGTGA. The CDR3 consists of 16 residues.

The gene calls are TRBV7-9 and TRBJ2-1; D might be TRBD2 (6 bases). Germline CDR1 SEHNR, CDR2 FQNEAQ (reference sequence). Trimming pared 1 base from V and 14 bases from J, leaving 18 bases between. CDR3 length: 14 amino acids. CDR3 nucleotide sequence: TGTGCCAGCAGCTTAGGCTCTGGTAGCGGAACAAAGTTCTTC. It yields the protein CASSLGSGSGTKFF.

The V and J genes are TRBV29-1 and TRBJ2-2, with unresolved D. In germline, CDR1 is SQVTM, CDR2 ANQGSEA. Deletions cut 7 bases from V and 0 bases from J, with 15 bases between. The CDR3 extends over 15 amino acids. The chain's CDR3 is CSAFGGPANTGELFF. CDR3 coding DNA: TGCAGCGCGTTTGGTGGCCCGGCGAACACCGGGGAGCTGTTTTTT.

The rearrangement uses TRBV29-1 and TRBJ1-2; 7 nucleotides match TRBD1. The V gene end was trimmed by 3 bases and the J gene end by 1 base; junction bases not matched to a gene: 8. The CDR3 consists of 15 residues. Germline V gene data show CDR1 as SQVTM and CDR2 as ANQGSEA. The DNA for the CDR3 is TGCAGCGTTGATTATGGGCAGGGGGGTAACTATGGCTACACCTTC. It is translated as CSVDYGQGGNYGYTF.